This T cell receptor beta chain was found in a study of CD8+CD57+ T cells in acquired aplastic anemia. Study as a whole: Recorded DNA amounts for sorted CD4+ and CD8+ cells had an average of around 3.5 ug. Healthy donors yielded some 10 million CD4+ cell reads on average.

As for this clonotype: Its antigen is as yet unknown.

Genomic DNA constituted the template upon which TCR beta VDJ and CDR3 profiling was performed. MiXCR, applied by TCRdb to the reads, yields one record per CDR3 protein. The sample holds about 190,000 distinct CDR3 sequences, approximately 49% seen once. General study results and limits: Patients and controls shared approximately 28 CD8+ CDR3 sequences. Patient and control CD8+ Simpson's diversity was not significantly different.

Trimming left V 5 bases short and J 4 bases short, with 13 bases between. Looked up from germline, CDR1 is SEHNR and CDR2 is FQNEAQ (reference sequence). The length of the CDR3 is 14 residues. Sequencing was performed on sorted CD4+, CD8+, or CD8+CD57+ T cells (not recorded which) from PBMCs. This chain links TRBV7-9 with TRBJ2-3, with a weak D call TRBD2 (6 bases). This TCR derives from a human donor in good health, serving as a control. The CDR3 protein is CASSPTRAADTQYF. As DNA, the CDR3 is TGTGCCAGCAGCCCGACTAGGGCAGCAGATACGCAGTATTTT.